The present TCR beta chain was sequenced within a study of blood T cell repertoires in COVID-19. About the research overall: Acute and convalescent COVID-19 samples came from the United States, Italy and Spain. T cells, B-cell-depleted T cells, or PBMCs provided the cDNA or gDNA that served as material.

In the authors' workflow: The authors estimated nucleated cell counts from reference gene primer amplification. The protocol was immunoSEQ multiplex PCR, while the TCRdb copy is restricted to in-frame clones and leaves out a portion. That table is the source of V, J and clone size, and D and trimming were worked out from the DNA. The sample yields about 160,000 clones, 80% to 95% seen once. Germline V gene sequence: CDR1 SGHVS, CDR2 FNYEAQ. V was pared by 4 bases and J by 4 bases, with 28 bases between. CDR3 length: 20 amino acids. Sequences were obtained from peripheral blood. The TCR was taken from a woman aged 45-65 years with acute or convalescent COVID-19. This rearrangement joins TRBV7-6 to TRBJ1-4; D is perhaps TRBD1 (6 bases). The CDR3 DNA reads as TGTGCCAGCAGCTCCATTCTTCCTCCGGGACACCGCCGATTTAATGAAAAACTGTTTTTT. Its protein product is CASSSILPPGHRRFNEKLFF.